One and the same sample provided the 31 T cell receptor beta chains below, sequenced in a study of cytomegalovirus exposure and HLA in healthy donors. The PCR was carried out with 60 Vbeta primers and 13 Jbeta primers. The table came from immunoSEQ multiplex PCR; TCRdb's copy has only in-frame clones and leaves some out. The sample has about 200,000 clones, 75% to 80% seen once. Sequencing input: PBMCs. The receptors originated from a man aged 18 to 29 in good health and CMV-seronegative.

The table lists this clone with a count of one. This rearrangement joins TRBV19 to TRBJ2-5; TRBD2 is a possible D gene (7 bases). Per germline, CDR1 LNHDA and CDR2 SQIVND (reference sequence). Trimming shortened V by 3 bases and J by 4 bases, and 15 bases separated the two germline ends. CDR3 length: 15 residues. The CDR3 loop reads CASSIRAGARETQYF. In DNA, the CDR3 is TGTGCCAGTAGTATCCGGGCGGGGGCTCGAGAGACCCAGTACTTC.

The V and J genes are TRBV5-4 and TRBJ2-2, with D possibly being TRBD2 (5 bases). The CDR3 sequence is 15 residues long. Trimming took off 0 bases at V and 4 bases at J, with 10 bases between the two ends. CDR1 is SGHNT, CDR2 YYREEE, per germline (reference sequence). The CDR3 DNA sequence: TGTGCCAGCAGCTTGGAGCTAGCACCCACCGGGGAGCTGTTTTTT. This gives the protein CASSLELAPTGELFF.

V gene TRBV5-3 combines with J gene TRBJ1-5, with D unclear. TRBV5-3 is labeled an ORF, and its function is uncertain. The CDR3 consists of 14 residues. V lost 0 bases, J lost 3 bases, and 7 bases lay in between. The CDR3 DNA is TGTGCCAGAAGCTTGGAACAGTTCAATCAGCCCCAGCATTTT. It encodes CARSLEQFNQPQHF.

V and J are TRBV7-9 and TRBJ2-7, with 10 bases matching TRBD1. The V gene's germline CDR1 is SEHNR and CDR2 FQNEAQ (reference sequence). The CDR3 covers 16 residues. With 1 base clipped from V and 3 bases from J, the junction kept 6 bases outside the gene matches. CDR3 sequence: CASSLGTGTGVYEQYF. The CDR3 bases are TGTGCCAGCAGCTTAGGTACCGGGACAGGGGTCTACGAGCAGTACTTC.

In this sample, this clone turned up a few times. The CDR3 nucleotides read TGTGCCAGCAGCTTGGAAGTCGGGGACACTGAAGCTTTCTTT. It yields the protein CASSLEVGDTEAFF. The rearrangement links TRBV5-6 to TRBJ1-1; unclear D gene. V gave up 0 bases and J gave up 3 bases, with 9 bases separating them. CDR1 and CDR2 from the germline V gene are SGHDT and YYEEEE. The CDR3 covers 14 residues.

The chain joins TRBV6-1 to TRBJ2-3; D uncertain. Per the germline V gene, CDR1 is MNHNS and CDR2 is SASEGT. V was clipped by 7 bases and J by 0 bases, with 11 bases between them. The CDR3 contains 14 residues. The CDR3 loop is CASTQYSSTDTQYF. As DNA, the CDR3 is TGTGCCAGCACCCAGTACAGTAGCACAGATACGCAGTATTTT.

The J gene is TRBJ1-6, the V gene TRBV5-1; 12 nucleotides align to TRBD1. Germline loops: CDR1 SGHRS, CDR2 YFSETQ. Unmatched junction bases numbered 10, after V lost 5 bases and J lost 7 bases. The CDR3 totals 17 residues. CDR3 protein: CASSWGTGGTENSPLHF. As DNA, the CDR3 is TGCGCCAGCAGTTGGGGGACAGGGGGCACGGAGAATTCACCCCTCCACTTT.

This clone was counted a few times. The rearrangement joins TRBV6-1 to TRBJ2-1; D ambiguous. V shed 2 bases and J shed 3 bases, with 8 bases lying between them. The CDR3 is 14 amino acids. Germline-derived CDR1 and CDR2 are MNHNS and SASEGT. This chain's CDR3 is CASSEMPSYNEQFF. In DNA, the CDR3 is TGTGCCAGCAGTGAAATGCCTAGCTACAATGAGCAGTTCTTC.

The genes are TRBV19 and TRBJ2-3; a weak D match, TRBD2 (6 bases). V was cut by 4 bases and J by 1 base, with 9 bases left in between. The CDR3 covers 14 residues. Germline V gene sequence: CDR1 LNHDA, CDR2 SQIVND (reference sequence). CDR3 DNA: TGTGCCAGTAGTAGGGACTCAGGCACAGATACGCAGTATTTT. Protein: CASSRDSGTDTQYF. Full variable domain (missing parts from reference TRBV19 and TRBJ2-3): DGGITQSPKYLFRKEGQNVTLSCEQNLNHDAMYWYRQDPGQGLRLIYYSQIVNDFQKGDIAEGYSVSREKKESFPLTVTSAQKNPTAFYLCASSRDSGTDTQYFGPGTRLTVL.

The rearrangement joins TRBV10-3 to TRBJ1-5; tentative D call: TRBD1 (6 bases). The CDR3 is 13 amino acids. V dropped 10 bases and J dropped 2 bases, with 12 bases sitting between them. Germline CDR1 and CDR2: ENHRY and SYGVKD. The CDR3 DNA reads TGTGCCAGCACAGGGAAAGGCAATCAGCCCCAGCATTTT. This translates into CASTGKGNQPQHF.

The V and J genes are TRBV11-2 and TRBJ1-2; the D is unclear. The CDR3 covers 14 residues. The germline V gene encodes CDR1 SGHAT and CDR2 FQNNGV. Between the trimmed V and J ends, which lost 3 bases and 4 bases, there was a span of 12 bases. The CDR3 nucleotides read TGTGCCAGCAGCTTCGACACTCAGACCTATGGCTACACCTTC. This codes for CASSFDTQTYGYTF. Full variable domain (missing parts from reference TRBV11-2 and TRBJ1-2): EAGVAQSPRYKIIEKRQSVAFWCNPISGHATLYWYQQILGQGPKLLIQFQNNGVVDDSQLPKDRFSAERLKGVDSTLKIQPAKLEDSAVYLCASSFDTQTYGYTFGSGTRLTVV.

The chain links TRBV5-1 to TRBJ2-3, with TRBD2 matching over 11 bases. CDR3 size: 17 residues. From germline, CDR1 is SGHRS and CDR2 YFSETQ. With V trimmed by 0 bases and J by 4 bases, 7 bases remained unmatched. CDR3 sequence (DNA): TGCGCCAGCAGCTTGGCCCCGGCTAGCGGGGGGTCAGATACGCAGTATTTT. This codes for CASSLAPASGGSDTQYF.

The V call is TRBV19, the J call TRBJ2-7; 9 bases align to TRBD1. The germline V gene encodes CDR1 LNHDA and CDR2 SQIVND (reference sequence). Unmatched junction bases numbered 8, after V lost 6 bases and J lost 2 bases. This CDR3 region has 15 residues. The CDR3, as DNA: TGTGCCAGTAGCCAGAGACAGGGGGGGACCTACGAGCAGTACTTC. The encoded protein is CASSQRQGGTYEQYF.

The rearrangement uses TRBV11-2 and TRBJ2-2; tentative D call: TRBD1 (5 bases). CDR1 and CDR2 from the germline V gene are SGHAT and FQNNGV. V shed 2 bases and J shed 7 bases, with 14 bases lying between them. CDR3 length: 15 residues. CDR3 loop: CASSLRTKGIGELFF. The DNA of the CDR3 is TGTGCCAGCAGCTTAAGGACAAAGGGCATCGGGGAGCTGTTTTTT.

This clone was observed a few times. The chain joins TRBV10-3 to TRBJ1-5, with a possible D match to TRBD1 (6 bases). The CDR3 is made up of 14 amino acids. The V gene's germline CDR1 is ENHRY and CDR2 SYGVKD. V lost 8 bases, J lost 1 base, and 12 bases lay in between. CDR3 DNA: TGTGCCATCGGAGGACAGACGAGCAATCAGCCCCAGCATTTT. Encoded protein: CAIGGQTSNQPQHF.

This clone was seen more than once but under ten times. V and J are TRBV12-5 and TRBJ1-1, with D unclear. Per the germline V gene, CDR1 is LGHNT and CDR2 is FRNRAP. V lost 3 bases and J lost 0, with 5 bases in between. The CDR3 length is 13 residues. In DNA form, the CDR3 reads TGTGCTAGTGGTTTCACTCTGAACACTGAAGCTTTCTTT. Its translation: CASGFTLNTEAFF.

V and J are TRBV11-2 and TRBJ2-3; D may be TRBD1 (5 bases). CDR1 is SGHAT, CDR2 FQNNGV, per germline. The CDR3 is 15 amino acids. Trimming took off 1 base at V and 4 bases at J, with 12 bases between the two ends. The CDR3 reads CASSLVWGAADTQYF. The CDR3 DNA reads as TGTGCCAGCAGCTTAGTCTGGGGCGCGGCAGATACGCAGTATTTT. Together with reference TRBV11-2 and TRBJ2-3, the CDR3 gives the full variable domain: EAGVAQSPRYKIIEKRQSVAFWCNPISGHATLYWYQQILGQGPKLLIQFQNNGVVDDSQLPKDRFSAERLKGVDSTLKIQPAKLEDSAVYLCASSLVWGAADTQYFGPGTRLTVL.

This clone appeared once. This chain links TRBV27 with TRBJ2-7; possible D gene TRBD2, 9 bases. CDR1 and CDR2 (germline): MNHEY, SMNVEV (reference sequence). The CDR3 length is 23 residues. Trimming took off 5 bases at V and 3 bases at J, with 41 bases between the two ends. The CDR3 DNA reads TGTGCCAGCAGTCCGCGGTCAGGGGGCCGACGCGGGGGGGTTTTTACCTTTGACTACGAGCAGTACTTC. Translated, it gives CASSPRSGGRRGGVFTFDYEQYF.

The rearrangement links TRBV5-1 to TRBJ2-1, with 7 bases fitting TRBD2. The CDR3 has 15 residues. Germline CDR1 and CDR2: SGHRS and YFSETQ. The V and J ends lost 1 base and 5 bases, in that order; junction bases with no gene match: 6. The CDR3 DNA sequence: TGCGCCAGCAGCTTGCCTAGCGGTGCCGACAATGAGCAGTTCTTC. Translation gives CASSLPSGADNEQFF.

This chain connects TRBV7-6 to TRBJ1-1; 10 bases are shared with TRBD1. Germline CDR1 SGHVS, CDR2 FNYEAQ. The J segment lost 6 bases and the V segment lost 1 base, leaving 5 bases of the junction unmatched. CDR3 size: 15 residues. CDR3 DNA: TGTGCCAGCAGCTTAGGACAGGGGGCGACCGCTGAAGCTTTCTTT. Amino acids: CASSLGQGATAEAFF.

The V gene is TRBV11-3, the J gene TRBJ2-7; a weak D match, TRBD2 (5 bases). The CDR3 sequence is 14 residues long. Germline V gene data show CDR1 as SGHNT and CDR2 as YENEEA. The germline V and J ends were trimmed by 8 bases and 3 bases, with 17 bases remaining between them. Written as DNA, the CDR3 is TGTGCCAGCCGCGAGGAGGCCACTGTCTACGAGCAGTACTTC. Its translation is CASREEATVYEQYF.

The CDR3 here is CASQLTGRTGNEGYTF. The CDR3 DNA is TGTGCCAGTCAACTGACAGGGCGGACAGGAAATGAAGGCTACACCTTC. The chain uses TRBV19 and TRBJ1-2; 7 nucleotides align to TRBD1. This CDR3 has 16 amino acids. CDR1 and CDR2 (germline): LNHDA, SQIVND (reference sequence). V lost 8 bases and J lost 8; bases outside the gene matches: 20.

The chain couples TRBV9 to TRBJ2-3, with 10 bases lining up with TRBD2. V shed 2 bases and J 4 bases; nucleotides not matched to a gene: 7. CDR1 is SGDLS, CDR2 YYNGEE, per germline. CDR3 length: 16 residues. In DNA form, the CDR3 reads TGTGCCAGCAGCGTCACTAGCGGGGCGAGCGCAGATACGCAGTATTTT. Translating it yields CASSVTSGASADTQYF. Filled out from reference TRBV9 and TRBJ2-3, the complete variable domain reads DSGVTQTPKHLITATGQRVTLRCSPRSGDLSVYWYQQSLDQGLQFLIQYYNGEERAKGNILERFSAQQFPDLHSELNLSSLELGDSALYFCASSVTSGASADTQYFGPGTRLTVL.

This clone showed up just once. This chain connects TRBV10-2 to TRBJ2-7; D possibly corresponds to TRBD2 (5 bases). This CDR3 comprises 12 residues. Looked up from germline, CDR1 is WSHSY and CDR2 is SAAADI. Trimming removed 6 bases at V and 0 bases at J, with 6 bases between. Here the CDR3 reads CASSGVSYEQYF. CDR3 coding DNA: TGCGCCAGCAGCGGGGTCTCCTACGAGCAGTACTTC.

This clone was seen once. The gene calls are TRBV19 and TRBJ1-4, with 7 bases fitting TRBD1. Germline CDR1 LNHDA, CDR2 SQIVND (reference sequence). V trimming: 9 bases; J trimming: 6 bases; junction bases outside the gene matches: 13. The CDR3 spans 15 residues. CDR3 sequence reads: CASLQGSWSDEKLFF. The CDR3 coding sequence is TGTGCCAGCCTACAGGGGAGCTGGTCTGATGAAAAACTGTTTTTT.

The chain has TRBV5-8 and TRBJ2-1; 10 nucleotides align to TRBD1. Trimming took 7 bases from V and 4 from J; bases not matched to a gene: 8. CDR3 length: 15 residues. Germline values: CDR1 SGHTS, CDR2 YDEGEE. The CDR3 bases are TGTGCCAGCTCAGTCGGGACAGGGGTATACAATGAGCAGTTCTTC. This sequence encodes CASSVGTGVYNEQFF.

V is TRBV5-1 and J is TRBJ2-2, with TRBD1 matching over 7 bases. V was clipped by 4 bases and J by 4 bases; unmatched bases: 1. The CDR3 runs to 13 residues. Per germline, CDR1 SGHRS and CDR2 YFSETQ. The CDR3 bases are TGCGCCAGCAGCCGGGACAGCACCGGGGAGCTGTTTTTT. As protein: CASSRDSTGELFF.

This clone showed up just a few times. V is TRBV5-5 and J is TRBJ2-5; TRBD2 is a possible D gene (5 bases). This CDR3 is 18 amino acids long. Between the trimmed V and J ends, which lost 0 bases and 1 base, there was a span of 19 bases. Germline CDR1 SGHKS, CDR2 YYEKEE (reference sequence). The CDR3 loop reads CASSLGHSGVGSQETQYF. DNA of the CDR3: TGTGCCAGCAGCTTGGGCCACTCCGGGGTAGGATCCCAAGAGACCCAGTACTTC.

The chain joins TRBV29-1 to TRBJ1-5; tentative D call: TRBD1 (5 bases). Germline V CDR1 and CDR2: SQVTM, ANQGSEA. This CDR3 has 14 residues. V lost 7 bases and J 6 bases, leaving 19 bases between the germline ends. The DNA for the CDR3 is TGCAGCGCCTCCAAGGGTCAGGGCTCTCAGCCCCAGCATTTT. The encoded protein is CSASKGQGSQPQHF.

V and J are TRBV7-2 and TRBJ2-5, with a possible D match to TRBD2 (6 bases). Trimming removed 5 bases from V and 2 bases from J, with 12 bases in between. This CDR3 spans 14 amino acids. Germline V gene data show CDR1 as SGHTA and CDR2 as FQGNSA. CDR3 region: CASSTQSGQETQYF. Written as DNA, the CDR3 is TGTGCCAGCAGCACCCAAAGCGGGCAAGAGACCCAGTACTTC.

The V call is TRBV19, the J call TRBJ2-1, with TRBD2 matching over 9 bases. The CDR3 is 15 residues long. Germline CDR1 is LNHDA and CDR2 is SQIVND (reference sequence). The V gene end was trimmed by 7 bases and the J gene end by 9 bases; junction bases not matched to a gene: 13. CDR3 in amino acids: CASIPREGLSFEQFF. The CDR3 DNA follows: TGTGCCAGTATCCCGCGGGAGGGCCTAAGTTTTGAGCAGTTCTTC.